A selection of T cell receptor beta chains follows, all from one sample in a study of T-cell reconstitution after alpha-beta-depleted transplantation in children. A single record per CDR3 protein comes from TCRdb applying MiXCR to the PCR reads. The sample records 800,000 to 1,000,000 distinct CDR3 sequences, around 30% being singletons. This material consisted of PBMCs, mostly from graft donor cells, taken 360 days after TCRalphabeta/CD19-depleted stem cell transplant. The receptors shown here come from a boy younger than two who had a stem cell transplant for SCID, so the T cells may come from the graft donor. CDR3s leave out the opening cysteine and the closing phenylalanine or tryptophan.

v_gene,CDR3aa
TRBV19,ASSSRTSGSHRAQY
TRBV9,ASSVGGTKNIQY
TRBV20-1,SARVSGTEAF
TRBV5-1,ASGPGERDTEAF
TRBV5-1,ASSLVLTSYEQY
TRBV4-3,ASSQDRRGAYEQY
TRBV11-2,ASSLARGAATDTQY
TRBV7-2,ASSLIVAKVTDTQY
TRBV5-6,ASSRGEGAEAF
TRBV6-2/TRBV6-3,ASSRSRSGGYNEQF
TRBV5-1,ASSLAAGGSNEQF
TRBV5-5,ASSYMPNTEAF
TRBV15,ATSYGVGDTQY
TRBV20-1,SAPPGRGSAYEQY
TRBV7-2,ASSLYYARADTQY
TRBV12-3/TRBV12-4,ASSPDGDWYGYT
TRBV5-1,ASSFTGPAGTGELF
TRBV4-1,ASSPFPYNEQF
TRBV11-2,ASSLVGTSGVGSYEQY
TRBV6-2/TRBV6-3,ASSYSYSEQF
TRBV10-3,AISVSPSGGSGNTIY
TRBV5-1,ASSVTSGDPTDTQY
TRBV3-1,ASSQAPYALYGYT
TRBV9,ASSILAGGPYNEQF
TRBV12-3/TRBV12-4,ASSFGPGQFSGNTIY
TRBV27,ASSYVRVGTGELF
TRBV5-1,ASSSSPGPGNTIY
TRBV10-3,AIGTPHYEQY
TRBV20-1,SALSGQGSYEQY
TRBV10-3,AISFSGSNQPQH
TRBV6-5,ASSYGSSEQF
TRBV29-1,SVGGRDHGYT
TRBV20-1,SARGTPALAGGPPSKNIQY
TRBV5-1,ASSLGSGSDEQY
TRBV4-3,ASSQGVGADRQF
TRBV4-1,ASSQEVADTQY
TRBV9,ASRPDGDTQY
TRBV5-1,ASSLERAPSADTQY
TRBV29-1,SVRGLVIRTDTQY
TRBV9,ASSAVQFGELF
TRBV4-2,ASSQDFGGRYNEQF
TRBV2,ASSELGVVAPVLVQF
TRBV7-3,ASSLMGRDPSYEQY
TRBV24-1,ATSDSSTDTQY
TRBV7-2,ASSFGLDFYEPY
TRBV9,ASSGPQGPLGEQY
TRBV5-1,ASSLVVLRGLGTEAF
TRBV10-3,AISDETVSYEQY
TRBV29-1,SGGTGGLRMNTEAF
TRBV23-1,ASTLGRLTPQETQY
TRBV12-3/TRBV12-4,ASSFFVGTEAF
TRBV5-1,ASSRNTLAGELF